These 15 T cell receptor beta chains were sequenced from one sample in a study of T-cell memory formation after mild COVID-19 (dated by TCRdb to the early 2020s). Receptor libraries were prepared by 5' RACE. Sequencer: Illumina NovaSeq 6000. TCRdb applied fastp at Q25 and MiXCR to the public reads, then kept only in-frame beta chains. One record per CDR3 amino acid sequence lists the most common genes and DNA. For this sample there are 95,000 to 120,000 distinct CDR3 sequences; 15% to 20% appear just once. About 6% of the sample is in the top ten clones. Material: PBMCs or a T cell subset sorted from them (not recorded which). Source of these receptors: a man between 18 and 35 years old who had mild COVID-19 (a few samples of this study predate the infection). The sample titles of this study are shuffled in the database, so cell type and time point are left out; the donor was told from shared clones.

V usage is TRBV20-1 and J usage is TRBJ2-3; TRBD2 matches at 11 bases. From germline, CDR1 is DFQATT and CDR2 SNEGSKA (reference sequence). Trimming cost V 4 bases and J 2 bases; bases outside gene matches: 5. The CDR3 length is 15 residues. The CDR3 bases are TGCAGTGCTAAAGGGACTAGCGGCAACACAGATACGCAGTATTTT. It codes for CSAKGTSGNTDTQYF.

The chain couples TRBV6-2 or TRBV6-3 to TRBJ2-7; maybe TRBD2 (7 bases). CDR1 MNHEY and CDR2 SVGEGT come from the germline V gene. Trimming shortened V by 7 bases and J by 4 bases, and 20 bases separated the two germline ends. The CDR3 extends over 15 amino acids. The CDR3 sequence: CASIDPGGGSYEQYF. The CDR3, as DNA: TGTGCCAGCATTGACCCAGGCGGGGGCTCTTACGAGCAGTACTTC.

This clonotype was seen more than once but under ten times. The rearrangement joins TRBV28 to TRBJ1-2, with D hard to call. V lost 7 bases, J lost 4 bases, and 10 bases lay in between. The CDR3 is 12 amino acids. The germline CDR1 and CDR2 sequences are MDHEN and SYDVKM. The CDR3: CASTLGTYGYTF. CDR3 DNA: TGTGCCAGCACCTTAGGTACCTATGGCTACACCTTC.

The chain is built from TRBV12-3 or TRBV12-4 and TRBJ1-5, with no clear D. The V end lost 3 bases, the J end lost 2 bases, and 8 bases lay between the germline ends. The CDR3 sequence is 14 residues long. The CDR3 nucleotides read TGTGCCAGCAGTTTTCACAGTGGCAATCAGCCCCAGCATTTT. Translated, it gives CASSFHSGNQPQHF.

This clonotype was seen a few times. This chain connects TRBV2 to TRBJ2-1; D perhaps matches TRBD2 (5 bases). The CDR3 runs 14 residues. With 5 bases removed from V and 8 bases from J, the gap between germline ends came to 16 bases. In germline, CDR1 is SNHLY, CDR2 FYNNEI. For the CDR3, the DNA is TGTGCCAGCAGTTCAGAGCGGCAGACCGATGAGCAGTTCTTC. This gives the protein CASSSERQTDEQFF.

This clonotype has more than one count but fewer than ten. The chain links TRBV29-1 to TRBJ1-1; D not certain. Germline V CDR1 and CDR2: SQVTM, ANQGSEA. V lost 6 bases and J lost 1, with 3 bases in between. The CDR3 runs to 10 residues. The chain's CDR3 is CSVTNTEAFF. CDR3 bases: TGCAGCGTGACGAACACTGAAGCTTTCTTT.

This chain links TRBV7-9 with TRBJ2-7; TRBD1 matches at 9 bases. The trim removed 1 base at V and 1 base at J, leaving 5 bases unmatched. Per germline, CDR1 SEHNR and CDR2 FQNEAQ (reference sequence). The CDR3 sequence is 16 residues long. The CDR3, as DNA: TGTGCCAGCAGCTTAGATACAGGGGGCGCTTCCTACGAGCAGTACTTC. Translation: CASSLDTGGASYEQYF.

The CDR3: CASSLARRGRGGRDTQYF. CDR3 coding DNA: TGTGCCAGCAGCTTAGCTAGAAGGGGACGGGGGGGCAGAGATACGCAGTATTTT. The genes are TRBV7-2 and TRBJ2-3; 8 bases line up with TRBD2. This CDR3 comprises 18 residues. Per germline, CDR1 SGHTA and CDR2 FQGNSA. J lost 5 bases, V lost 0 bases, and 13 bases had no gene match.

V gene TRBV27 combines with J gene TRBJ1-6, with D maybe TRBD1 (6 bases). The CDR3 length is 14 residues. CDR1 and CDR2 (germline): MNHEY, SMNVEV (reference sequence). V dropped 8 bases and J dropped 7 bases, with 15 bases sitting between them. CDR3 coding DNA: TGTGCCAGCGGCCTCCAGGGGCCCAATTCACCCCTCCACTTT. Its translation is CASGLQGPNSPLHF.

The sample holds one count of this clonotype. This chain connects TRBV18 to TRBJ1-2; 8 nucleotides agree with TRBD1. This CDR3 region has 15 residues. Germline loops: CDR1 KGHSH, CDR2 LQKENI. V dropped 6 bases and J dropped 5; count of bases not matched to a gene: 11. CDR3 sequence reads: CASSRAGGPEYGYTF. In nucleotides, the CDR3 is TGTGCCAGCTCCCGCGCAGGGGGCCCGGAGTATGGCTACACCTTC.

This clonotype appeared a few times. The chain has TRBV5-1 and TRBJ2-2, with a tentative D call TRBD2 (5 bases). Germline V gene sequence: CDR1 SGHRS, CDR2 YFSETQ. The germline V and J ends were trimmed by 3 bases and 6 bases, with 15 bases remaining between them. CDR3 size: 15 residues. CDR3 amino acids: CASSSQGQEAGELFF. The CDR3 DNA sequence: TGCGCCAGCAGCTCACAAGGTCAGGAGGCCGGGGAGCTGTTTTTT.

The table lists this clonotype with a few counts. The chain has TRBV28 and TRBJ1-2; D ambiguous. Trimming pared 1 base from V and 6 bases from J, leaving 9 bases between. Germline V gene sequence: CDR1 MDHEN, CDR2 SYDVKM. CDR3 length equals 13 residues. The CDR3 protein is CASSLSNADGYTF. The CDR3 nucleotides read TGTGCCAGCAGTTTATCGAATGCGGATGGCTACACCTTC.

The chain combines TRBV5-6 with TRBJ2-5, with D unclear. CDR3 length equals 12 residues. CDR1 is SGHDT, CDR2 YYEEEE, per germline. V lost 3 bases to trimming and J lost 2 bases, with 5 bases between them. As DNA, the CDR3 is TGTGCCAGCAGCTCCGCGCAAGAGACCCAGTACTTC. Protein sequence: CASSSAQETQYF.

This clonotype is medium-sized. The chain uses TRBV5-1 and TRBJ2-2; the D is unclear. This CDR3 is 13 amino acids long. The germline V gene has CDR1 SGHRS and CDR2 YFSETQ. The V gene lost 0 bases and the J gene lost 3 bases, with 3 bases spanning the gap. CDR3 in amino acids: CASSLDHTGELFF. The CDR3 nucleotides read TGCGCCAGCAGCTTGGATCACACCGGGGAGCTGTTTTTT.

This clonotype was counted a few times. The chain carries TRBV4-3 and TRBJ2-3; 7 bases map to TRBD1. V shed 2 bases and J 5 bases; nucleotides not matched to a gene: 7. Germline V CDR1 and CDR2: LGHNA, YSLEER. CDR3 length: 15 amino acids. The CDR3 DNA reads TGCGCCAGCAGCCAACAAACAGGGGAAGGAGATACGCAGTATTTT. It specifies CASSQQTGEGDTQYF.